The 16 T cell receptor beta chains below were found in one sample sequenced in a study of cytomegalovirus exposure and HLA in healthy donors. Assay used: immunoSEQ multiplex PCR; TCRdb lists only in-frame clones, some missing. The data contain 110,000 or so clones, approximately 94% of them singletons. The specimen was PBMCs. The receptors were sampled from a woman younger than 30 in good health and CMV-seronegative.

The genes are TRBV7-2 and TRBJ2-5; TRBD1 matches 8 bases. From germline, CDR1 is SGHTA and CDR2 FQGNSA. With 4 bases clipped from V and 5 bases from J, the junction kept 15 bases outside the gene matches. The length of the CDR3 is 17 residues. CDR3 in amino acids: CASSSGFPRGLGETQYF. Here the CDR3 DNA reads TGTGCCAGCAGCTCCGGCTTCCCCAGGGGGCTCGGGGAGACCCAGTACTTC.

The chain has TRBV11-2 and TRBJ2-3, with 10 bases that match TRBD2. V lost 5 bases, J lost 1 base, and 6 bases stayed unmatched. Germline CDR1 reads SGHAT; CDR2 reads FQNNGV. The CDR3 runs 16 residues. The CDR3 DNA reads as TGTGCCAGCAGCGATTCCGGGACTAGCGGCACAGATACGCAGTATTTT. Translating gives CASSDSGTSGTDTQYF.

V usage is TRBV4-1 and J usage is TRBJ2-7; a possible D gene is TRBD2 (5 bases). This CDR3 spans 15 amino acids. Trimming pared 2 bases from V and 3 bases from J, leaving 14 bases between. Germline CDR1 reads MGHRA; CDR2 reads YSYEKL. The CDR3 coding sequence is TGCGCCAGCAGCCAACTCCTTGGCGGAGGCTACGAGCAGTACTTC. This encodes CASSQLLGGGYEQYF.

The chain carries TRBV19 and TRBJ1-4; 7 bases are a match to TRBD1. The CDR3 totals 15 residues. Germline V lookup: CDR1 LNHDA, CDR2 SQIVND (reference sequence). With V trimmed by 5 bases and J by 4 bases, 7 bases remained unmatched. The DNA of the CDR3 is TGTGCCAGTAGTCCCAGGACAGGACTTAATGAAAAACTGTTTTTT. As protein: CASSPRTGLNEKLFF. Looking up the rest from reference TRBV19 and TRBJ1-4 gives the full variable domain: DGGITQSPKYLFRKEGQNVTLSCEQNLNHDAMYWYRQDPGQGLRLIYYSQIVNDFQKGDIAEGYSVSREKKESFPLTVTSAQKNPTAFYLCASSPRTGLNEKLFFGSGTQLSVL.

This clone came up once. The chain recombines TRBV7-3 with TRBJ2-3; maybe TRBD2 (6 bases). Trimming shortened V by 4 bases and J by 0 bases, and 11 bases separated the two germline ends. The CDR3 covers 15 residues. CDR1 is SGHTA and CDR2 is FQGTGA in the germline V gene. The CDR3, as DNA: TGTGCCAGCAGCTCCCCCGGGACTAGCACAGATACGCAGTATTTT. The encoded protein is CASSSPGTSTDTQYF.

V and J are TRBV4-1 and TRBJ2-1; a weak D match, TRBD1 (5 bases). The germline V gene has CDR1 MGHRA and CDR2 YSYEKL. V was clipped by 0 bases and J by 4 bases, with 10 bases between them. This CDR3 contains 15 residues. The CDR3 sequence is CASSQEGVSYNEQFF. DNA for the CDR3: TGCGCCAGCAGCCAAGAAGGGGTCAGTTACAATGAGCAGTTCTTC.

J is TRBJ2-1 and V is TRBV5-4, with 7 bases matching TRBD2. V lost 4 bases and J lost 9; bases outside the gene matches: 10. Germline V lookup: CDR1 SGHNT, CDR2 YYREEE (reference sequence). The CDR3 extends over 14 amino acids. The CDR3 coding sequence is TGTGCCAGCAGCCCTGGGGGAGGGGCGGCTGAGCAGTTCTTC. Protein sequence: CASSPGGGAAEQFF.

The chain joins TRBV28 to TRBJ2-7; 13 bases fit TRBD2. The CDR3 is made up of 16 amino acids. V lost 4 bases, J lost 4 bases, and 7 bases stayed unmatched. CDR1 is MDHEN and CDR2 is SYDVKM in the germline V gene. This CDR3 is CASSSKTSGRRYEQYF. The CDR3 DNA reads as TGTGCCAGCAGTTCCAAGACTAGCGGGAGGCGGTACGAGCAGTACTTC.

The rearrangement uses TRBV5-4 and TRBJ2-7, with 7 nucleotides matching TRBD2. Trimming at V came to 4 bases and at J to 1 base, leaving 14 bases not matched to a gene. There are 17 residues in the CDR3. Germline V gives CDR1 SGHNT, CDR2 YYREEE (reference sequence). This CDR3 reads CASSQLAEGRGSYEQYF. The CDR3 DNA is TGTGCCAGCAGCCAACTCGCAGAGGGGCGGGGGTCCTACGAGCAGTACTTC.

The genes are TRBV4-1 and TRBJ2-2; no clear D gene. CDR1 and CDR2 from the germline V gene are MGHRA and YSYEKL. This CDR3 has 13 amino acids. Trimming removed 1 base at V and 7 bases at J, with 7 bases between. CDR3 loop: CASSQGPFGELFF. In DNA, the CDR3 is TGCGCCAGCAGCCAAGGTCCCTTCGGGGAGCTGTTTTTT.

Here the CDR3 DNA reads TGCGCCAGCAGCTCGGGACAGGGGGACACTGAAGCTTTCTTT. It is translated as CASSSGQGDTEAFF. This rearrangement joins TRBV5-1 to TRBJ1-1, with TRBD1 identical over 11 bases. Germline V CDR1 and CDR2: SGHRS, YFSETQ. Trimming took 3 bases from V and 3 from J; bases not matched to a gene: 1. The CDR3 is 14 residues long. Combining the CDR3 with reference TRBV5-1 and TRBJ1-1 gives the whole variable domain KAGVTQTPRYLIKTRGQQVTLSCSPISGHRSVSWYQQTPGQGLQFLFEYFSETQRNKGNFPGRFSGRQFSNSRSEMNVSTLELGDSALYLCASSSGQGDTEAFFGQGTRLTVV.

The rearrangement joins TRBV5-1 to TRBJ1-1, with 8 nucleotides matching TRBD1. Trimming removed 4 bases from V and 8 bases from J; junction bases left unmatched: 13. The CDR3 sequence is 15 residues long. Germline CDR1 and CDR2: SGHRS and YFSETQ. The CDR3 protein is CASSLAPGTGGEAFF. The DNA for the CDR3 is TGCGCCAGCAGCCTGGCCCCCGGGACAGGTGGCGAAGCTTTCTTT.

This clone was seen a single time. This sequence joins TRBV6-1 and TRBJ2-4; D remains ambiguous. The CDR3 has 15 residues. Looked up from germline, CDR1 is MNHNS and CDR2 is SASEGT. The germline V and J ends were trimmed by 5 bases and 2 bases, with 13 bases remaining between them. The CDR3 DNA reads TGTGCCAGCAGTCCCGAGACTTTAACCAAAAACATTCAGTACTTC. Its translation: CASSPETLTKNIQYF.

The chain links TRBV2 to TRBJ1-2; 11 bases are shared with TRBD1. This CDR3 contains 14 residues. Germline lookup yields CDR1 SNHLY and CDR2 FYNNEI. V trimming: 7 bases; J trimming: 4 bases; junction bases outside the gene matches: 5. The CDR3 is CASKMDRGPYGYTF. Here the CDR3 DNA reads TGTGCCAGCAAAATGGACAGGGGGCCCTATGGCTACACCTTC. The complete variable domain, with remaining parts taken from reference TRBV2 and TRBJ1-2, reads EPEVTQTPSHQVTQMGQEVILRCVPISNHLYFYWYRQILGQKVEFLVSFYNNEISEKSEIFDDQFSVERPDGSNFTLKIRSTKLEDSAMYFCASKMDRGPYGYTFGSGTRLTVV.

V usage is TRBV28 and J usage is TRBJ1-3; 8 positions agree with TRBD1. This CDR3 is 18 amino acids long. Germline-derived CDR1 and CDR2 are MDHEN and SYDVKM. The V gene end was trimmed by 5 bases and the J gene end by 0 bases; junction bases not matched to a gene: 12. CDR3 sequence reads: CASSPSDRGRDSGNTIYF. The CDR3 region has the DNA TGTGCCAGCAGTCCCTCAGACAGGGGAAGGGACTCTGGAAACACCATATATTTT.

The CDR3 region is CASSPLLAGELFF. CDR3 DNA: TGTGCCAGTAGTCCACTTTTGGCCGGGGAGCTGTTTTTT. The chain uses TRBV19 and TRBJ2-2; D is uncertain. Germline V lookup: CDR1 LNHDA, CDR2 SQIVND (reference sequence). Trimming stripped 5 bases from V and 6 bases from J, with 10 bases between. CDR3 length: 13 residues.